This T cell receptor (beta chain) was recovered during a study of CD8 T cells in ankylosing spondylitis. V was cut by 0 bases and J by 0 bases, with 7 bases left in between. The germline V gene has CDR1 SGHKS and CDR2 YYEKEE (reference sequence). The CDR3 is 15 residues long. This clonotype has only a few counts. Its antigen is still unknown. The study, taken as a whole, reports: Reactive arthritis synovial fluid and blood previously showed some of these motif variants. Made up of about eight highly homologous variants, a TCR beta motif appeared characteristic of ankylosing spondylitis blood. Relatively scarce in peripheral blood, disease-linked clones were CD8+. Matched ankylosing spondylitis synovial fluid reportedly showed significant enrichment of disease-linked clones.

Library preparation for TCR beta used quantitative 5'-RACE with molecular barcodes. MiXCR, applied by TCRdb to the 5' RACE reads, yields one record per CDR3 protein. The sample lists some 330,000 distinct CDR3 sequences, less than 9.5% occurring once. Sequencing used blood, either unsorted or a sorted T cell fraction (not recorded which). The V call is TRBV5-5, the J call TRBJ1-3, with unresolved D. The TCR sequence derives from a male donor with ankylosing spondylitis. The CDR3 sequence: CASSLGLTSGNTIYF. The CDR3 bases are TGTGCCAGCAGCTTGGGGCTGACCTCTGGAAACACCATATATTTT.